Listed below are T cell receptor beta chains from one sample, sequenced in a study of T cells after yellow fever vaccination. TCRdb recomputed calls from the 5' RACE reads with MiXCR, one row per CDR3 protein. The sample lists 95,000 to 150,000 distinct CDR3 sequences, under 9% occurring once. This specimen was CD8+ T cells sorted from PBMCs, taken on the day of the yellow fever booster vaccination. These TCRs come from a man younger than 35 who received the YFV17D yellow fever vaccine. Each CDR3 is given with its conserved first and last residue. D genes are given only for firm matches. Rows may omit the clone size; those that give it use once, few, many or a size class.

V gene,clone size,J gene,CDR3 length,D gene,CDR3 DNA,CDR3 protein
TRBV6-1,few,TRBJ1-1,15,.,TGTGCCAGCAGTGAATATCGGACGGGGAACACTGAAGCTTTCTTT,CASSEYRTGNTEAFF
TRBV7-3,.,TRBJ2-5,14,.,TGTGCCAGCAGCTCCGGGGAATACCAAGAGACCCAGTACTTC,CASSSGEYQETQYF
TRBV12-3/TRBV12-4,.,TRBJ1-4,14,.,TGTGCCAGCAGTTTTCCGGGAACAAATGAAAAACTGTTTTTT,CASSFPGTNEKLFF
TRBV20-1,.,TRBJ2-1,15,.,TGCAGTGCTAAAGGGGGGGGGTTGCCCTACAATGAGCAGTTCTTC,CSAKGGGLPYNEQFF
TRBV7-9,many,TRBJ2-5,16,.,TGTGCCAGCAGCTTAGCGCCTTTTGGGGGGCCACAGACCCAGTACTTC,CASSLAPFGGPQTQYF
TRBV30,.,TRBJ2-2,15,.,TGTGCCTGGCAGAGGAGCTTAACAAACACCGGGGAGCTGTTTTTT,CAWQRSLTNTGELFF
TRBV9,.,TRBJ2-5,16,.,TGTGCCAGCAGCGAAGCCCTGGGTAGACCTCAAGAGACCCAGTACTTC,CASSEALGRPQETQYF
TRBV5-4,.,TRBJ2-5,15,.,TGTGCCAGCAGACAAGGGCCGGGGGCGCAAGAGACCCAGTACTTC,CASRQGPGAQETQYF
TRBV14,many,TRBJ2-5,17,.,TGTGCCAGCAGCCAAGCAGGCGGCGACCGACCTGAAGAGACCCAGTACTTC,CASSQAGGDRPEETQYF
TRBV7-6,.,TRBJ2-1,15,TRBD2,TGTGCCAGCAGCTTAAGCGGGGGACACCTTAATGAGCAGTTCTTC,CASSLSGGHLNEQFF
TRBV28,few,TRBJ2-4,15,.,TGTGCCATTCAACCACAGGGCCTAGCCAAAAACATTCAGTACTTC,CAIQPQGLAKNIQYF
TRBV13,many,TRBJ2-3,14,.,TGTGCCAGCAGCTTAGAAGTCTTCCCAGATACGCAGTATTTT,CASSLEVFPDTQYF
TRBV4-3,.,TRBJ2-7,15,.,TGCGCCAGCAGCCAATACCCCGGGGCCGCCTACGAGCAGTACTTC,CASSQYPGAAYEQYF
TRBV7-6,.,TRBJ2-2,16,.,TGTGCCAGCAGCTTAGTCACCGGGTCTGGCACCGGGGAGCTGTTTTTT,CASSLVTGSGTGELFF
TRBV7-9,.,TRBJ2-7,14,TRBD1,TGTGCCAGCAGCAACCGGGACAGGGTGTTTGAGCAGTACTTC,CASSNRDRVFEQYF
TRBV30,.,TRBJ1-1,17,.,TGTGCCTGGACCCCCGGCAGCCAGGAGTACATGAACACTGAAGCTTTCTTT,CAWTPGSQEYMNTEAFF
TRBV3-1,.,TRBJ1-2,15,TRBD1,TGTGCCAGCAGCGATAGAACAGGGGGCAGCTATGGCTACACCTTC,CASSDRTGGSYGYTF
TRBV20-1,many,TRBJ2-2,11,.,TGCAGTGCTAGAGATGGCGGGGAGCTGTTTTTT,CSARDGGELFF
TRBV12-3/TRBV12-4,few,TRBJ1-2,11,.,TGTGCCAGCACCGCGACTGGGGGCTACACCTTC,CASTATGGYTF
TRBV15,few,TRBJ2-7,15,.,TGTGCCACCGAACCTTTGTATGTGACATCCTACGAGCAGTACTTC,CATEPLYVTSYEQYF
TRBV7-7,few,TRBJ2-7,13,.,TGTGCCAGCAGCTTAGAATCGGGGCACGAGCAGTACTTC,CASSLESGHEQYF
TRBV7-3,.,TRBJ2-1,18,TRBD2,TGTGCCAGCAGTCCTGGGACTAGCGGGGGGGCCTCCTACAATGAGCAGTTCTTC,CASSPGTSGGASYNEQFF
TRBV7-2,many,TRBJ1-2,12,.,TGTGCCAGCACCCCTTTGCTCTATGGCTACACCTTC,CASTPLLYGYTF
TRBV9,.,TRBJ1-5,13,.,TGTGCCAGCAGCGTAGCAGGGTATCAGCCCCAGCATTTT,CASSVAGYQPQHF
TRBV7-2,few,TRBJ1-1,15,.,TGTGCCAGCAGCGGGATAGGCCTCGGGGACACTGAAGCTTTTTTT,CASSGIGLGDTEAFF
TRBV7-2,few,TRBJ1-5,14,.,TGTGCCAGCAGCAGCTTCGGGGGCAATCAGCCCCAGCATTTT,CASSSFGGNQPQHF
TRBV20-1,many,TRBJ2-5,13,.,TGCAGTGCGTTTGAACCTATCCAAGAGACCCAGTACTTC,CSAFEPIQETQYF
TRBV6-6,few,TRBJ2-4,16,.,TGTGCCAGCAGTTCTCTATCTGGACAGTCTGGGGACATTCAGTACTTC,CASSSLSGQSGDIQYF
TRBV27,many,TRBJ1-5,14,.,TGTGCCAGCAGTCTTAACAGCGCCGGTCAGCCCCAGCATTTT,CASSLNSAGQPQHF
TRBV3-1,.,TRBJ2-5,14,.,TGTGCCAGCAGCCTTAGACAGCTCCAAGAGACCCAGTACTTC,CASSLRQLQETQYF
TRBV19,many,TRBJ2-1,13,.,TGTGCCTCGGAGTCGAGCTCCTACAATGAGCAGTTCTTC,CASESSSYNEQFF
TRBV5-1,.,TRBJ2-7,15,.,TGCGCCAGCAGCCCACCGACGGGGCCCGTCTACGAGCAGTACTTC,CASSPPTGPVYEQYF
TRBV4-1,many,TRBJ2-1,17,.,TGCGCCAGCAGCCAAGATGGCGGGGGCCTCTCCTACAATGAGCAGTTCTTC,CASSQDGGGLSYNEQFF
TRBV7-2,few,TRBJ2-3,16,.,TGTGCCAGCAGCTTAATGGGGCTCATGGGCACAGATACGCAGTATTTT,CASSLMGLMGTDTQYF
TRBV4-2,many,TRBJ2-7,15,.,TGTGCCAGCAGCCAAGACGCGACTAGCTCCTACGAGCAGTACTTC,CASSQDATSSYEQYF
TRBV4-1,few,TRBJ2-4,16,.,TGCGCCAGCAGCCAGGGGGCCCTGGGCGCCAAAAACATTCAGTACTTC,CASSQGALGAKNIQYF
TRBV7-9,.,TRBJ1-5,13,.,TGTGCCAGCAGCCAGGCCGTGGATCAGCCCCAGCATTTT,CASSQAVDQPQHF
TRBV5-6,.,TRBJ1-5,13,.,TGTGCCAGCAGCTTGGGGGGCGGTCAGCCCCAGCATTTT,CASSLGGGQPQHF
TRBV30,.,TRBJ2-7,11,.,TGTGCCTGGAGGCAGTACTACGAGCAGTACTTC,CAWRQYYEQYF
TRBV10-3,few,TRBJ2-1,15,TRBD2,TGTGCCATCAGGACTAGCGGGGGTTCCGACAATGAGCAGTTCTTC,CAIRTSGGSDNEQFF
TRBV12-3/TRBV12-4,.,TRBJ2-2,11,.,TGTGCCAGCACCGCCCCCGGGGAGCTGTTTTTT,CASTAPGELFF
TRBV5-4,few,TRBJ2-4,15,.,TGTGCCAGCAGCTTGAGAGGGGATGGGAAAAACATTCAGTACTTC,CASSLRGDGKNIQYF
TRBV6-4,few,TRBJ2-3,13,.,TGTGCCAGCAGTGACTCGACCACAGATACGCAGTATTTT,CASSDSTTDTQYF
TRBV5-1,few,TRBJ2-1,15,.,TGCGCCAGCGGCTCCCGCGGAGGGGGGTACAATGAGCAGTTCTTC,CASGSRGGGYNEQFF
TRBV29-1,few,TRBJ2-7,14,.,TGCAGCGTTGAAAAAAGGGGGGGGAGCTACGAGCAGTACTTC,CSVEKRGGSYEQYF